These T cell receptor beta chains were read from a single sample in a study of CD8 T cells in ankylosing spondylitis. One entry per CDR3 protein, called by TCRdb with MiXCR from the 5' RACE reads. This table holds 180,000 or so distinct CDR3 sequences, 11% found once. The sequenced material came from blood, either unsorted or a sorted T cell fraction (not recorded which). Receptors were obtained from a male donor with ankylosing spondylitis or in good health (not recorded which). The CDR3 runs from the conserved cysteine through the conserved F or W. D genes are given only for firm matches. The size entry is marked missing in some rows and otherwise reads once, few, many or a size class.

cdr3_nt cdr3_aa j_call v_call clone_size d_call
TGTGCCAGCCGACTGTTAGCCTACGAGCAGTACTTC CASRLLAYEQYF TRBJ2-7 TRBV2 many -
TGTGCCAGCATTGGGGGGGGATTCGTGGATGGGGACAATGAGCAGTTCTTC CASIGGGFVDGDNEQFF TRBJ2-1 TRBV27 many TRBD2
TGTGCCAGCAGGGTGACATTACCAGATCAGCCCCAGCATTTT CASRVTLPDQPQHF TRBJ1-5 TRBV28 many -
TGTGCCAGCAGCTTAGGGCAGGGGTCCGGGGAGCTGTTTTTT CASSLGQGSGELFF TRBJ2-2 TRBV7-2 - -
TGTGCCAGCAGTTCGGGGACAGGGGTGTTGAACACTGAAGCTTTCTTT CASSSGTGVLNTEAFF TRBJ1-1 TRBV28 many TRBD1
TGTGCCATCAGTGAGAACGGGGGCCGGACAGATACGCAGTATTTT CAISENGGRTDTQYF TRBJ2-3 TRBV10-3 many -
TGTGCCACCAGTGATTTGGCCTGGGATGGCTACACCTTC CATSDLAWDGYTF TRBJ1-2 TRBV24-1 many -
TGCAGTGCTTCCCTGACAGGGGTTAACACTGAAGCTTTCTTT CSASLTGVNTEAFF TRBJ1-1 TRBV20-1 many TRBD1
TGCGTCAGCAGCCAAGGTGCGACAGGACCGACAGAGACCCAGTACTTC CVSSQGATGPTETQYF TRBJ2-5 TRBV4-3 - -
TGCAGTGCCGCCCATGGACAGGGGTCCTACGAGCAGTACTTC CSAAHGQGSYEQYF TRBJ2-7 TRBV20-1 many TRBD1
TGCGCCAGCAGCCACGGTTCTGGGGCCAACGTCCTGACTTTC CASSHGSGANVLTF TRBJ2-6 TRBV4-3 many -
TGTGCCAGCAGTCCCTGGACGAGCCCCCAGCATTTT CASSPWTSPQHF TRBJ1-5 TRBV12-3/TRBV12-4 few -
TGTGCCAGCAGCTTAGGGGACAGGGGGAAGCAAGAGACCCAGTACTTC CASSLGDRGKQETQYF TRBJ2-5 TRBV11-2 few TRBD1
TGCGCCAGCAGCTTAAGTGGGACGGCGAACACTGAAGCTTTCTTT CASSLSGTANTEAFF TRBJ1-1 TRBV5-1 many -
TGTGCCAGCAGCGTAATTCTCGGACAGGGAAGCCATCAGCCCCAGCATTTT CASSVILGQGSHQPQHF TRBJ1-5 TRBV9 - TRBD1
TGTGCCTGGAGTACCCCCATGAGGAGGATTAAGGGGGGCTACACCTTC CAWSTPMRRIKGGYTF TRBJ1-2 TRBV30 few -
TGTGCCAGCAGCTTGGTGGGGGGGAACTACGAGCAGTACTTC CASSLVGGNYEQYF TRBJ2-7 TRBV5-6 many TRBD2
TGTGCCAGCAGGGACGAGGGACTGATGAACACTGAAGCTTTCTTT CASRDEGLMNTEAFF TRBJ1-1 TRBV6-1 many -
TGTGCCAGCAGTTTATCCCCGGGACTAGCGACCTACGAGCAGTACTTC CASSLSPGLATYEQYF TRBJ2-7 TRBV12-3/TRBV12-4 medium-sized TRBD2
TGTGCCAGCAGCTTAGCAAGAAACAGACCGGGGACAGGGGTTTCCTACAATGAGCAGTTCTTC CASSLARNRPGTGVSYNEQFF TRBJ2-1 TRBV7-2 - TRBD1
TGTGCCAGCAGCTCGAGGACAGGGGATTATACCTACGAGCAGTACTTC CASSSRTGDYTYEQYF TRBJ2-7 TRBV11-2 - TRBD1
TGTGCCAGCAGTGAAGTCCGGCGGTCAACGGTCGACAGTCAGCCCCAGCATTTT CASSEVRRSTVDSQPQHF TRBJ1-5 TRBV2 many -
TGTGCCAGCAGTTACCCACTTGACAGGGACCCCTACAATGAGCAGTTCTTC CASSYPLDRDPYNEQFF TRBJ2-1 TRBV6-2/TRBV6-3 many TRBD1
TGTGCCAGCAGCGTAGCTGGGGGGAACGAGCAGTACTTC CASSVAGGNEQYF TRBJ2-7 TRBV9 few -
TGTGCCAGCAGCGAGAGACAGTCCTACAATGAGCAGTTCTTC CASSERQSYNEQFF TRBJ2-1 TRBV9 many -
TGCGCCAGCAGCCCTAGCGGGAGTCTCTTAAATGAGCAGTTCTTC CASSPSGSLLNEQFF TRBJ2-1 TRBV5-1 - TRBD2
TGCGCCAGCAGCCAGTATTATGGACAAACTAATGAAAAACTGTTTTTT CASSQYYGQTNEKLFF TRBJ1-4 TRBV4-3 few -
TGTGCCAGCAGCCAAGCAGGAGGGGGATACAATGAGCAGTTCTTC CASSQAGGGYNEQFF TRBJ2-1 TRBV3-1 many -
TGCGCCAGCAGCTTGAACTCAGGCACTGAAGCTTTCTTT CASSLNSGTEAFF TRBJ1-1 TRBV5-1 many -